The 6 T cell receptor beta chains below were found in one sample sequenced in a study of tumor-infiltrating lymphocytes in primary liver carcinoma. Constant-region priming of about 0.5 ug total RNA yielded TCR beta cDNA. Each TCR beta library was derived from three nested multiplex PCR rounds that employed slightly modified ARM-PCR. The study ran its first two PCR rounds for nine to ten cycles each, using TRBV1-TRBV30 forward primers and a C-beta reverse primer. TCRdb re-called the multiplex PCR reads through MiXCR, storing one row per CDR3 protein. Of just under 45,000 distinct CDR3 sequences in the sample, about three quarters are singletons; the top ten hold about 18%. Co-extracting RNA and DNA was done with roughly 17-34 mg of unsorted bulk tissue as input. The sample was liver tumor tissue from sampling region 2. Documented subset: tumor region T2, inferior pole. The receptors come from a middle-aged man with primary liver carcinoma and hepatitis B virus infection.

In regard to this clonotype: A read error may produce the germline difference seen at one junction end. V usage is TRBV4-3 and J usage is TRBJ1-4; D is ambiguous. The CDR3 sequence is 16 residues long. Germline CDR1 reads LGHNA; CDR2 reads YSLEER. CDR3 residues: CASSQDTADLNEKLVF. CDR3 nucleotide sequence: TGCGCCAGCAGTCAAGATACCGCGGACCTCAATGAAAAACTGGTTTTT.

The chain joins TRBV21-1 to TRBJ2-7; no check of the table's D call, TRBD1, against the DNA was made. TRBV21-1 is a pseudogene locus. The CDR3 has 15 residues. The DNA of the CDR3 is TGTGCCAGCGGCACCGGGACAGAGAGATACTACGAGCCGTACTTC. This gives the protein CASGTGTERYYEPYF.

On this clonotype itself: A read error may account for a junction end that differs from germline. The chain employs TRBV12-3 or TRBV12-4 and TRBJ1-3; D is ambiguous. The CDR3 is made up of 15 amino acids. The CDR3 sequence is CASNASPVTGNTVYF. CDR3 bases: TGTGCCAGCAATGCCAGCCCGGTGACTGGAAACACCGTATATTTT.

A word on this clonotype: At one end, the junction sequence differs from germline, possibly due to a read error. The CDR3 DNA sequence: TGTGCCAGTAGTCATCGAGCGGGAGGGCCTACCTACGAGCAACACTTC. Protein sequence: CASSHRAGGPTYEQHF. V is TRBV6-6 and J is TRBJ2-7, with 10 nucleotides matching TRBD2. The CDR3 is made up of 16 amino acids. Germline lookup yields CDR1 MNHNY and CDR2 SVGAGI (reference sequence).

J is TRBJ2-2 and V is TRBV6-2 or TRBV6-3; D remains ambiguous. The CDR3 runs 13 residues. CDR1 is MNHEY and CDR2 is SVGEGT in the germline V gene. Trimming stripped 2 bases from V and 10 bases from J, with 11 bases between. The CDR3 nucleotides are TGTGCCAGCAGTTACCAACCGTTACAGGAGCTGTTTTTT. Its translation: CASSYQPLQELFF.

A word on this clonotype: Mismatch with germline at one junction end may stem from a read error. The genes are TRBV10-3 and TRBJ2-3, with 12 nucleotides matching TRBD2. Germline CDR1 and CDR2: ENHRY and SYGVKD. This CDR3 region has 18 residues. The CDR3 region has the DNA TGTGCCATCAGCGAGTCTCTAGCGGGGGGGCCCCGCATAGATACGCAGTATTTT. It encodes CAISESLAGGPRIDTQYF.